These T cell receptor beta chains were read from a single sample in a study of blood T cell repertoires in COVID-19. This table comes from immunoSEQ multiplex PCR, and its TCRdb copy is limited to in-frame clones, with some not included. The table shows approximately 98,000 clones, with about 81% occurring only once. Sequencing was performed on peripheral blood. The receptors stem from a man aged 55 to 70 with acute or convalescent COVID-19. The CDR3 runs from the conserved cysteine through the conserved F or W. Each record gives: D gene, V gene, CDR3 length, clone size, J gene, CDR3 protein, CDR3 DNA. A D gene is named only where the DNA matches it firmly. Clone sizes are given selectively: once, few, many, or a class where the clone is expanded.

TRBD2,TRBV3-1/TRBV3-2,15,.,TRBJ2-5,CASSHTSVPWETQYF,TGTGCCAGCAGCCATACTAGCGTTCCCTGGGAGACCCAGTACTTC
.,TRBV29-1,13,.,TRBJ2-2,CSGGDGNTGELFF,TGCAGCGGAGGTGACGGGAACACCGGGGAGCTGTTTTTT
TRBD1,TRBV19,16,.,TRBJ1-5,CASSIGTGISNQPQHF,TGTGCCAGTAGTATCGGGACAGGGATTAGCAATCAGCCCCAGCATTTT
TRBD2,TRBV7-8,15,.,TRBJ2-1,CASSFEPGGLGEQFF,TGTGCCAGCAGCTTTGAGCCGGGGGGGCTTGGTGAGCAGTTCTTC
.,TRBV12-3/TRBV12-4,12,.,TRBJ2-2,CASSSPGGELFF,TGTGCCAGCAGCAGTCCGGGGGGGGAGCTGTTTTTT
TRBD1,TRBV2,14,.,TRBJ2-1,CASSEGTGGYEQFF,TGTGCCAGCAGTGAAGGGACAGGGGGCTATGAGCAGTTCTTC
.,TRBV19,15,.,TRBJ1-3,CASSIRALSGNTIYF,TGTGCCAGTAGTATCAGGGCCCTCTCTGGAAACACCATATATTTT
.,TRBV19,14,.,TRBJ2-2,CATGGGRSTGELFF,TGTGCCACCGGGGGAGGTAGGAGCACCGGGGAGCTGTTTTTT
TRBD1,TRBV3-1/TRBV3-2,16,.,TRBJ1-2,CASSQALSTGKYGYTF,TGTGCCAGCAGCCAGGCCCTTTCGACAGGGAAGTATGGCTACACCTTC
.,TRBV7-9,13,.,TRBJ2-2,CASRDTGEGELFF,TGTGCCAGCAGGGACACAGGCGAAGGGGAGCTGTTTTTT
TRBD1,TRBV3-1/TRBV3-2,16,.,TRBJ1-2,CASSQRPGGVGYGYTF,TGTGCCAGCAGCCAAAGGCCAGGGGGCGTAGGCTATGGCTACACCTTC
.,TRBV7-9,13,.,TRBJ1-1,CASSVGSYTEAFF,TGTGCCAGCAGCGTCGGGAGCTACACTGAAGCTTTCTTT
TRBD1,TRBV18,13,.,TRBJ1-2,CASQGQGARGYTF,TGTGCCAGCCAAGGACAGGGGGCGCGTGGCTACACCTTC
.,TRBV7-9,11,.,TRBJ1-1,CASSLDSEAFF,TGTGCCAGCAGCTTAGACTCTGAAGCTTTCTTT
TRBD1,TRBV5-1,16,once,TRBJ2-1,CASSYDPQGALNEQFF,TGCGCCAGCAGCTACGACCCCCAGGGGGCATTGAATGAACAGTTCTTC
TRBD1,TRBV4-1,18,few,TRBJ1-2,CASSQGQGRGQANYGYTF,TGCGCCAGCAGCCAAGGCCAGGGCAGGGGGCAAGCTAACTATGGCTACACCTTC
TRBD1,TRBV27,15,.,TRBJ1-2,CASSYEGQPNYGYTF,TGTGCCAGCAGCTACGAGGGACAGCCCAACTATGGCTACACCTTC
.,TRBV5-1,16,.,TRBJ1-3,CASSFYSQNSGNTIYF,TGCGCCAGCAGCTTCTACAGCCAAAACTCTGGAAACACCATATATTTT
.,TRBV6-5,13,.,TRBJ1-2,CASSPPGSYGYTF,TGTGCCAGCAGCCCCCCGGGGAGCTATGGCTACACCTTC
.,TRBV5-6,14,once,TRBJ2-4,CASSPQGAKNIQYF,TGTGCCAGCAGCCCCCAGGGAGCCAAAAACATTCAGTACTTC
.,TRBV7-9,15,once,TRBJ1-5,CASSTDSGSNQPQHF,TGTGCCAGCAGCACCGACAGTGGGAGCAATCAGCCCCAGCATTTT
.,TRBV30,16,.,TRBJ2-2,CAWIGGGRRVTGELFF,TGTGCCTGGATTGGGGGGGGCCGAAGAGTCACCGGGGAGCTGTTTTTT
.,TRBV6-1,13,few,TRBJ1-1,CASSDRRNTEAFF,TGTGCCAGCAGTGATCGGAGGAACACTGAAGCTTTCTTT
.,TRBV13,15,.,TRBJ2-2,CASSLAHQNTGELFF,TGTGCCAGCAGCTTGGCTCATCAGAACACCGGGGAGCTGTTTTTT
.,TRBV5-8,14,.,TRBJ1-2,CASSPRAVSYGYTF,TGTGCCAGCAGCCCCCGTGCAGTTTCCTATGGCTACACCTTC
.,TRBV10-1,15,.,TRBJ2-3,CASSEFRGSTDTQYF,TGCGCCAGCAGTGAGTTCAGGGGTAGCACAGATACGCAGTATTTT
.,TRBV18,15,.,TRBJ1-2,CASSPSTGIGYGYTF,TGTGCCAGCTCACCTTCCACAGGGATTGGCTATGGCTACACCTTC
TRBD2,TRBV30,12,.,TRBJ2-1,CAWSLAGGEQFF,TGTGCCTGGAGTCTAGCGGGGGGCGAGCAGTTCTTC
.,TRBV7-6,15,few,TRBJ2-2,CASSQMQVETGELFF,TGTGCCAGCAGCCAAATGCAAGTTGAGACCGGGGAGCTGTTTTTT
.,TRBV6-4,14,.,TRBJ1-1,CASSASQENTEAFF,TGTGCCAGCAGTGCCTCACAGGAGAACACTGAAGCTTTCTTT
.,TRBV2,14,.,TRBJ2-3,CASSDPSPGDTQYF,TGTGCCAGCAGTGACCCCTCCCCGGGAGATACGCAGTATTTT
TRBD1,TRBV29-1,13,.,TRBJ1-2,CSDSEGAGYGYTF,TGCAGCGATTCGGAGGGGGCAGGTTATGGCTACACCTTC
TRBD1,TRBV4-3,15,.,TRBJ2-5,CASSQRDRAKETQYF,TGCGCCAGCAGCCAGAGGGACAGGGCAAAAGAGACCCAGTACTTC
TRBD1,TRBV12-5,14,.,TRBJ2-2,CASGLTGSAGELFF,TGTGCTAGTGGGCTGACAGGGTCGGCCGGGGAGCTGTTTTTT
.,TRBV18,14,.,TRBJ1-4,CASSPPGLQEKLFF,TGTGCCAGCTCACCACCTGGGTTACAGGAAAAACTGTTTTTT
.,TRBV10-3,12,.,TRBJ1-1,CAIQGAGTEAFF,TGTGCCATACAGGGTGCCGGCACTGAAGCTTTCTTT
.,TRBV6-5,13,.,TRBJ2-1,CASSYSNGVEQFF,TGTGCCAGCAGTTACTCGAACGGGGTCGAGCAGTTCTTC
TRBD2,TRBV9,17,.,TRBJ2-3,CASSVSGGAVGADTQYF,TGTGCCAGCAGCGTTAGCGGGGGGGCAGTTGGGGCAGATACGCAGTATTTT
.,TRBV10-2,16,few,TRBJ1-2,CASSESGGRGADGYTF,TGCGCCAGCAGTGAGTCGGGAGGGCGAGGGGCGGATGGCTACACCTTC
.,TRBV24-1,18,many,TRBJ2-2,CATSDQRGGQGETGELFF,TGTGCCACCAGTGATCAACGGGGGGGACAGGGTGAAACCGGGGAGCTGTTTTTT
TRBD1,TRBV6-5,14,.,TRBJ2-7,CASSPSTGGYEQYF,TGTGCCAGCAGTCCTTCGACAGGGGGCTACGAGCAGTACTTC
TRBD1,TRBV7-7,16,.,TRBJ2-5,CASSLTSGTGQETQYF,TGTGCCAGCAGCTTAACGTCAGGGACAGGCCAAGAGACCCAGTACTTC
TRBD1,TRBV7-2,15,.,TRBJ1-4,CASSLRQGPNEKLFF,TGTGCCAGCAGCCTGAGACAGGGGCCTAATGAAAAACTGTTTTTT
.,TRBV11-3,17,.,TRBJ2-1,CASSWFGAESSYNEQFF,TGTGCCAGCAGCTGGTTTGGGGCCGAGAGCTCCTACAATGAGCAGTTCTTC
.,TRBV2,13,.,TRBJ2-1,CASSESLHSEQFF,TGTGCCAGCAGTGAATCGCTGCATAGTGAGCAGTTCTTC
TRBD1,TRBV4-3,15,few,TRBJ2-4,CASSPQTGGRNIQYF,TGCGCCAGCAGCCCTCAGACAGGGGGCAGGAACATTCAGTACTTC
.,TRBV25-1,14,.,TRBJ1-3,CASTETGSGNTIYF,TGTGCCAGCACCGAAACAGGTTCTGGAAACACCATATATTTT
.,TRBV6-5,14,.,TRBJ1-2,CASSSRGSVEGYTF,TGTGCCAGCAGTTCTCGGGGATCTGTGGAAGGCTACACCTTC
.,TRBV7-2,17,.,TRBJ2-3,CASSLIGGASGTDTQYF,TGTGCCAGCAGCCTCATTGGGGGGGCTAGCGGCACAGATACGCAGTATTTT